These 21 T cell receptor beta chains share one sample of origin, sequenced in a study of cytomegalovirus exposure and HLA in healthy donors. PCR amplification relied on 60 Vbeta primers (plus 13 Jbeta primers). Profiling relied on immunoSEQ multiplex PCR, and the TCRdb table lists in-frame clones only, not all of them. The repertoire includes just over 150,000 clones, 70% to 90% of them detected once, and about 2.1% sits in the top ten. Sequenced material: PBMCs. The receptors originated from a man younger than 30 in good health and CMV-seropositive.

The CDR3 region has the DNA TGTGCCAGCAGCCAACAGGGGGGGAATGAGCAGTTCTTC. Its translation is CASSQQGGNEQFF. The chain is built from TRBV7-2 and TRBJ2-1; weak D call: TRBD1 (8 bases). Germline V gene lookup returns CDR1 SGHTA and CDR2 FQGNSA. The CDR3 is 13 residues long. V lost 5 bases and J lost 7, with 12 bases in between.

This chain uses TRBV30 with TRBJ1-1; 7 bases map to TRBD1. V was clipped by 3 bases and J by 4 bases; unmatched bases: 20. Germline V gene lookup returns CDR1 GTSNPN and CDR2 SVGIG (reference sequence). The CDR3 runs to 18 residues. Here the CDR3 reads CAWSHTTGTVPVGTEAFF. For the CDR3, the DNA is TGTGCCTGGAGCCACACGACAGGGACTGTACCGGTGGGCACTGAAGCTTTCTTT.

Concerning this clone: At the DNA level, this CDR3 is encoded by other sequences in the same sample as well. The chain has TRBV6-1 and TRBJ1-1; the D is unclear. Trimming cost V 6 bases and J 2 bases, with 10 bases left between them. This CDR3 spans 13 amino acids. Looked up from germline, CDR1 is MNHNS and CDR2 is SASEGT. The CDR3 is CASRPTGNTEAFF. The CDR3 bases are TGTGCCAGCAGACCGACGGGAAACACTGAAGCTTTCTTT.

A few counts support this clone. The chain carries TRBV6-6 and TRBJ1-2; 9 bases match TRBD1. Germline V CDR1 and CDR2: MNHNY, SVGAGI (reference sequence). The junction had 6 bases not matched to a gene; V was cut back by 7 bases and J by 6 bases. This CDR3 spans 13 amino acids. CDR3 sequence (DNA): TGTGCCAGCAAGGACCGGACAGGGGATGGCTACACCTTC. It codes for CASKDRTGDGYTF.

V gene TRBV10-3 combines with J gene TRBJ1-1; TRBD1 aligns across 8 bases. From germline, CDR1 is ENHRY and CDR2 SYGVKD. The CDR3 length is 13 residues. V dropped 2 bases and J dropped 4; count of bases not matched to a gene: 0. CDR3 in amino acids: CAISETGGTEAFF. The CDR3 bases are TGTGCCATCAGTGAGACAGGGGGCACTGAAGCTTTCTTT.

The rearrangement uses TRBV7-2 and TRBJ2-7, with unresolved D. CDR1 is SGHTA, CDR2 FQGNSA, per germline. V lost 3 bases, J lost 0 bases, and 3 bases lay in between. The CDR3 contains 12 residues. CDR3 nucleotide sequence: TGTGCCAGCAGCTTCAGCTCCTACGAGCAGTACTTC. Protein: CASSFSSYEQYF.

Concerning this clone: Other DNA sequences from this sample encode an identical CDR3 as well. The rearrangement uses TRBV5-6 and TRBJ2-1; 13 bases are a match to TRBD2. J was trimmed by 6 bases and V by 0 bases; bases with no gene match: 0. The CDR3 loop spans 15 amino acids. Looked up from germline, CDR1 is SGHDT and CDR2 is YYEEEE. CDR3 DNA sequence: TGTGCCAGCAGCTTGGGACTAGCGGGGGGCAATGAGCAGTTCTTC. Residues: CASSLGLAGGNEQFF.

This clone was found once. The chain is built from TRBV27 and TRBJ2-1; TRBD2 matches at 8 bases. J gave up 2 bases and V 2 bases, and 5 bases lay outside the gene matches. The CDR3 totals 16 residues. Germline V gives CDR1 MNHEY, CDR2 SMNVEV (reference sequence). This CDR3 is CASSLRRGVPYNEQFF. CDR3 nucleotide sequence: TGTGCCAGCAGTTTACGGCGGGGGGTTCCCTACAATGAGCAGTTCTTC.

V is TRBV19 and J is TRBJ1-5, with D perhaps matching TRBD1 (5 bases). The germline V gene has CDR1 LNHDA and CDR2 SQIVND (reference sequence). Trimming left V 7 bases short and J 3 bases short, with 10 bases between. The CDR3 totals 13 residues. The CDR3 coding sequence is TGTGCCAGTACGGTCAGGGACAATCAGCCCCAGCATTTT. It specifies CASTVRDNQPQHF.

The gene calls are TRBV10-3 and TRBJ1-1; TRBD1 matches at 10 bases. There are 15 residues in the CDR3. CDR1 ENHRY and CDR2 SYGVKD come from the germline V gene. V was clipped by 2 bases and J by 8 bases; unmatched bases: 8. CDR3 loop: CAISEPGDRGPEAFF. CDR3 DNA sequence: TGTGCCATCAGTGAGCCCGGGGACAGGGGACCCGAAGCTTTCTTT.

V gene TRBV2 combines with J gene TRBJ2-5; D ambiguous. Germline lookup yields CDR1 SNHLY and CDR2 FYNNEI. This CDR3 has 12 residues. V shed 7 bases and J shed 2 bases, with 8 bases lying between them. The CDR3 loop is CASNRDQETQYF. In DNA form, the CDR3 reads TGTGCCAGCAATCGCGATCAAGAGACCCAGTACTTC.

This clone has only one observation. The J gene is TRBJ1-5, the V gene TRBV30, with 9 bases lining up with TRBD1. The V gene end was trimmed by 3 bases and the J gene end by 0 bases; junction bases not matched to a gene: 0. Germline V gene data show CDR1 as GTSNPN and CDR2 as SVGIG (reference sequence). This CDR3 spans 14 amino acids. The CDR3 loop is CAWRGQGSNQPQHF. The CDR3 DNA reads as TGTGCCTGGAGGGGACAGGGTAGCAATCAGCCCCAGCATTTT.

Concerning this clone itself: One end of the junction varies from germline; a read error may be responsible. This rearrangement joins TRBV7-9 to TRBJ2-5; 14 bases map to TRBD2. The length of the CDR3 is 12 residues. CDR1 and CDR2 from the germline V gene are SEHNR and FQNEAQ (reference sequence). As DNA, the CDR3 is TGTGCCAGCAGCTTCGGACTAGCGGGGGGAGACTTC. Translating it yields CASSFGLAGGDF.

The chain uses TRBV6-4 and TRBJ2-5; D is unclear. The germline V gene encodes CDR1 MRHNA and CDR2 SNTAGT. This CDR3 region has 15 residues. The V gene lost 11 bases and the J gene lost 7 bases, with 26 bases spanning the gap. CDR3 region: CASHSPTHQRGTQYF. As DNA, the CDR3 is TGTGCCTCACATTCGCCGACTCATCAAAGAGGGACCCAGTACTTC.

The chain recombines TRBV4-3 with TRBJ1-2; D gene uncertain. The germline V gene encodes CDR1 LGHNA and CDR2 YSLEER. The germline V and J ends were trimmed by 4 bases and 0 bases, with 12 bases remaining between them. This CDR3 is built from 15 residues. The chain's CDR3 is CASSRVSGTNYGYTF. The CDR3 coding sequence is TGCGCCAGCAGCCGAGTCTCCGGGACTAACTATGGCTACACCTTC.

The gene calls are TRBV7-2 and TRBJ2-1; the match to TRBD2 covers 7 bases. The ends lost 0 bases at V and 4 bases at J; junction bases unmatched: 3. The CDR3 length is 15 residues. The germline CDR1 and CDR2 sequences are SGHTA and FQGNSA. The DNA for the CDR3 is TGTGCCAGCAGCTTAGCGGGGGGGTATTACAATGAGCAGTTCTTC. Translation gives CASSLAGGYYNEQFF.

For the CDR3, the DNA is TGTGCCAGCAGCCGAGATCATACAGGGGGCGCTGAAGCTTTCTTT. This translates into CASSRDHTGGAEAFF. The chain employs TRBV7-8 and TRBJ1-1; 9 nucleotides align to TRBD1. After removal of 5 bases from V and 6 bases from J, the junction contained 10 bases not matched to a gene. Germline CDR1 reads SGHVS; CDR2 reads FQNEAQ. The CDR3 is made up of 15 amino acids.

The chain carries TRBV18 and TRBJ2-7; D call uncertain. CDR3 length: 14 amino acids. V dropped 5 bases and J dropped 3 bases, with 14 bases sitting between them. Germline CDR1 KGHSH, CDR2 LQKENI. Written as DNA, the CDR3 is TGTGCCAGCTCATCCGTCCGCGTGGTCTACGAGCAGTACTTC. Translated, it gives CASSSVRVVYEQYF.

The rearrangement joins TRBV5-1 to TRBJ2-1; a possible D gene is TRBD1 (6 bases). Germline CDR1 reads SGHRS; CDR2 reads YFSETQ. This CDR3 region has 15 residues. V lost 6 bases, J lost 2 bases, and 15 bases lay in between. The CDR3 nucleotides read TGCGCCAGCACCTTAGGACAGTTCACCTACAATGAGCAGTTCTTC. Its protein is CASTLGQFTYNEQFF. The entire variable domain, with the rest obtained from reference TRBV5-1 and TRBJ2-1, is as follows: KAGVTQTPRYLIKTRGQQVTLSCSPISGHRSVSWYQQTPGQGLQFLFEYFSETQRNKGNFPGRFSGRQFSNSRSEMNVSTLELGDSALYLCASTLGQFTYNEQFFGPGTRLTVL.

This chain uses TRBV7-8 with TRBJ2-1; D is undetermined. V was trimmed by 7 bases and J by 10 bases, leaving 8 bases between them. CDR1 and CDR2 (germline): SGHVS, FQNEAQ. The CDR3 consists of 10 residues. The CDR3 nucleotides are TGTGCCAGCACCCAGCGCGAGCAGTTCTTC. Translated: CASTQREQFF.

The chain joins TRBV4-2 to TRBJ2-1; no firm D call. The V and J ends lost 0 bases and 0 bases respectively, with 9 bases between them. CDR1 is LGHNA, CDR2 YNFKEQ, per germline. The CDR3 is made up of 16 amino acids. The CDR3: CASSQETDRSYNEQFF. CDR3 coding DNA: TGTGCCAGCAGCCAAGAAACAGACCGCTCCTACAATGAGCAGTTCTTC.